This T cell receptor beta chain stems from a study of tumor and adjacent non-tumor tissue in lung cancer. Study-wide results and caveats: TCR diversity was significantly greater in tumor than normal lung tissue. Normal lung showed higher cumulative top 100 clone frequency than tumor.

In germline, CDR1 is SGHKS, CDR2 YYEKEE (reference sequence). This CDR3 comprises 15 residues. As concerns this clonotype: What it binds is unknown. An end of the junction does not agree with germline; a read error may underlie this.

This sample's RNA came from whole unsorted tissue. The library came from three nested PCR rounds adapted from ARM-PCR protocols. TCRdb reanalysed the multiplex PCR reads using MiXCR and keeps one entry per CDR3 protein. The sample consists of about 93,000 distinct CDR3 sequences, roughly 66% of them appearing once. The source of this sequence is a man aged 60-69 years with non-small cell lung cancer. Material: lung tumor tissue. The chain employs TRBV5-5 and TRBJ2-2; the D gene is possibly TRBD1 (6 bases). In nucleotides, the CDR3 is TGTGCCAGCAGCACCGGGACAACTGGCACCGTGGAGCTGTTTTTC. Amino acid sequence: CASSTGTTGTVELFF. Variable domain in full (rest from reference TRBV5-5 and TRBJ2-2): DAGVTQSPTHLIKTRGQQVTLRCSPISGHKSVSWYQQVLGQGPQFIFQYYEKEERGRGNFPDRFSARQFPNYSSELNVNALLLGDSALYLCASSTGTTGTVELFFGEGSRLTVL.